The clone carrying this T cell receptor beta chain has a single count. The antigen is unknown. Germline-derived CDR1 and CDR2 are MNHEY and SVGAGI. There are 14 residues in the CDR3. J gave up 4 bases and V 10 bases, and 13 bases lay outside the gene matches. These data originate in a study of PD-L1 blockade in urothelial cancer. General study results and limits: Tumor-associated blood clones were expanded more by durable-benefit patients at 3 weeks.

TCRdb's table, derived via immunoSEQ multiplex PCR, lists solely in-frame clones and lacks some. The data contain some 120,000 clones, about 89% of them singletons. The time point here: peripheral blood 6 weeks after treatment start. This sample comprised PBMCs, obtained around atezolizumab (anti-PD-L1) treatment. This clonotype originated in a man in his sixties with urothelial cancer. The chain joins TRBV6-5 to TRBJ2-7; 7 bases fit TRBD1. CDR3: CATTSSGTEYEQYF. The DNA for the CDR3 is TGTGCCACCACGAGCTCCGGGACAGAGTACGAGCAGTACTTC.